These T cell receptor beta chains were read from a single sample in a study of human T cells and chemical hapten exposure. Each CDR3 protein is one row after TCRdb ran MiXCR on the RACE reads. The table includes about 120,000 distinct CDR3 sequences, 9% to 14% detected once. The material was whole blood, obtained in connection with sensitization to the hapten diphenylcyclopropenone (DPC). These receptors were taken from a woman between 50 and 59 years old with alopecia areata. Some clones in this sample may be carry-over from other donors' samples. Each CDR3 is given with its conserved first and last residue. D genes are given only for firm matches. Some rows have no size entry. The others give once, few or many, or a class for an expanded clone.

-	TRBV18	TRBJ2-7	-	CASSPPSRPYEQYF	TGTGCCAGCTCACCACCCTCTCGGCCCTACGAGCAGTACTTC
TRBD1	TRBV18	TRBJ1-1	few	CASSPMTGPTEAFF	TGTGCCAGCTCACCTATGACAGGGCCCACTGAAGCTTTCTTT
-	TRBV29-1	TRBJ1-4	many	CSAGWGEKLFF	TGCAGCGCAGGGTGGGGTGAAAAACTGTTTTTT
-	TRBV6-2/TRBV6-3	TRBJ2-7	-	CASNMDPGNEQYF	TGTGCCAGCAACATGGACCCTGGCAACGAGCAGTACTTC
-	TRBV7-9	TRBJ1-1	-	CASSNSRPGNTEAFF	TGTGCCAGCAGCAATAGCAGGCCAGGGAACACTGAAGCTTTCTTT
-	TRBV12-3/TRBV12-4	TRBJ2-1	many	CASSFTGGEQFF	TGTGCCAGCAGTTTCACAGGAGGTGAGCAGTTCTTC
-	TRBV14	TRBJ2-1	-	CASSQVFLSSYNEQFF	TGTGCCAGCAGCCAAGTATTCTTGAGCTCCTACAATGAGCAGTTCTTC
-	TRBV12-3/TRBV12-4	TRBJ2-1	many	CASTGALYNEQFF	TGTGCCTCCACGGGGGCCCTCTACAATGAGCAGTTCTTC
TRBD2	TRBV11-2	TRBJ2-7	many	CASSRPEKTGGPGEQYF	TGTGCCAGCAGCCGACCTGAGAAAACGGGAGGGCCGGGCGAGCAGTACTTC
-	TRBV29-1	TRBJ2-3	few	CSVGGAERATDTQYF	TGCAGCGTTGGCGGGGCAGAGAGAGCTACAGATACGCAGTATTTT
-	TRBV10-3	TRBJ2-3	-	CAISESASTDTQYF	TGTGCCATCAGTGAGTCGGCGAGCACAGATACGCAGTATTTT
-	TRBV28	TRBJ1-5	many	CASDSQALSNQPQHF	TGTGCCAGCGATTCCCAGGCCCTTAGCAATCAGCCCCAGCATTTT
TRBD1	TRBV27	TRBJ2-5	few	CASSLRTGSHPQYF	TGTGCCAGCAGTCTCCGGACAGGGTCGCACCCCCAGTACTTC
TRBD1	TRBV2	TRBJ2-7	few	CASRQGNAYEQYF	TGTGCCAGCAGACAGGGGAATGCCTACGAGCAGTACTTC
-	TRBV4-1	TRBJ2-1	few	CASSQDSQGLYNEQFF	TGCGCCAGCAGCCAAGATTCACAGGGCCTCTACAATGAGCAGTTCTTC
TRBD2	TRBV6-6	TRBJ2-5	-	CASSRGGQETQYF	TGTGCCAGCAGTCGCGGGGGGCAAGAGACCCAGTACTTC
-	TRBV28	TRBJ1-1	few	CASSHAGNTEAFF	TGTGCCAGCAGTCACGCAGGGAACACTGAAGCTTTCTTT
-	TRBV28	TRBJ1-4	once	CASSGPRNEKLFF	TGTGCCAGCAGTGGCCCTCGTAATGAAAAACTGTTTTTT
-	TRBV7-6	TRBJ2-2	-	CASSLAGNTGELFF	TGTGCCAGCAGCTTAGCAGGGAACACCGGGGAGCTGTTTTTT
TRBD2	TRBV11-2	TRBJ2-5	many	CASSLTSGGPQETQYF	TGTGCCAGCAGCTTGACTAGCGGGGGGCCTCAAGAGACCCAGTACTTC
-	TRBV6-2/TRBV6-3	TRBJ1-6	many	CASSRRPEPLPF	TGTGCCAGCAGTCGCCGGCCGGAACCCCTCCCCTTT
TRBD1	TRBV28	TRBJ1-6	medium-sized	CASSSAIDRGNNSPLHF	TGTGCCAGCAGTTCAGCCATTGACAGGGGGAATAATTCACCCCTCCACTTT
-	TRBV28	TRBJ1-2	few	CASSFGRTYGYTF	TGTGCCAGCAGTTTCGGCCGGACCTATGGCTACACCTTC
TRBD1	TRBV10-3	TRBJ1-1	many	CAISEWTGGDEAFF	TGTGCCATCAGTGAGTGGACAGGGGGAGATGAAGCTTTCTTT
-	TRBV11-2	TRBJ2-7	many	CASSRTEGITYEQYF	TGTGCCAGCAGCCGGACAGAGGGAATCACCTACGAGCAGTACTTC
-	TRBV29-1	TRBJ1-1	-	CSGTQTTGLRSGAFF	TGCAGCGGAACCCAAACTACAGGTCTACGAAGTGGTGCTTTCTTT
-	TRBV2	TRBJ2-2	many	CASSGPGVVTGELFF	TGTGCCAGCAGTGGGCCAGGGGTCGTCACCGGGGAGCTGTTTTTT
-	TRBV6-2/TRBV6-3	TRBJ1-3	few	CASSRGTSSGNTIYF	TGTGCCAGCAGCCGGGGGACCAGCTCTGGAAACACCATATATTTT
-	TRBV6-4	TRBJ1-1	few	CASSVQVGREAFF	TGTGCCAGCAGTGTACAAGTGGGGCGTGAAGCTTTCTTT
TRBD1	TRBV6-5	TRBJ1-3	few	CASMGQGAGNTIYF	TGTGCCAGCATGGGACAGGGAGCAGGAAACACCATATATTTT
-	TRBV6-6	TRBJ2-1	many	CASSWVPYNEQFF	TGTGCCAGCAGTTGGGTTCCCTACAATGAGCAGTTCTTC
TRBD2	TRBV6-6	TRBJ2-1	-	CASSYSGGATYNEQFF	TGTGCCAGCAGTTACTCCGGGGGGGCCACCTACAATGAGCAGTTCTTC
-	TRBV10-2	TRBJ1-1	-	CASSEAGTLNTEAFF	TGCGCCAGCAGTGAGGCGGGGACGCTGAACACTGAAGCTTTCTTT
-	TRBV20-1	TRBJ1-5	few	CSARDSANQPQHF	TGCAGTGCTAGAGATTCGGCCAATCAGCCCCAGCATTTT
TRBD1	TRBV29-1	TRBJ1-2	few	CSADPDRASGYTF	TGCAGCGCGGACCCGGACAGGGCTAGTGGCTACACCTTC
TRBD2	TRBV20-1	TRBJ2-4	few	CSARLQAGVQGIKNIQYF	TGCAGTGCTAGACTCCAAGCGGGGGTCCAGGGAATCAAAAACATTCAGTACTTC
TRBD1	TRBV12-3/TRBV12-4	TRBJ2-4	-	CASSFAQGGDIQYF	TGTGCCAGCAGTTTTGCACAGGGGGGTGACATTCAGTACTTC
-	TRBV14	TRBJ2-7	-	CASSRDWGYEQYF	TGTGCCAGCAGCCGGGACTGGGGCTACGAGCAGTACTTC
-	TRBV28	TRBJ1-5	-	CASSPVGRSNQPQHF	TGTGCCAGCAGCCCCGTGGGGAGGAGTAATCAGCCCCAGCATTTT
-	TRBV6-2/TRBV6-3	TRBJ2-2	few	CASSWGARTGELFF	TGTGCCAGCAGTTGGGGGGCCCGCACCGGGGAGCTGTTTTTT
-	TRBV20-1	TRBJ2-3	-	CSARSGGPSTDTQYF	TGCAGTGCTAGGTCCGGGGGCCCTAGCACAGATACGCAGTATTTT
-	TRBV28	TRBJ2-7	once	CASSFQGGRYEQYF	TGTGCCAGCAGTTTCCAGGGGGGACGCTACGAGCAGTACTTC
TRBD1	TRBV7-2	TRBJ2-3	-	CASSLGQVTDTQYF	TGTGCCAGCAGCCTGGGACAGGTCACAGATACGCAGTATTTT
TRBD2	TRBV19	TRBJ2-3	-	CASRPPGAGVGDTQYF	TGTGCCAGTAGACCCCCGGGCGCGGGAGTCGGAGATACGCAGTATTTT
TRBD1	TRBV29-1	TRBJ2-1	-	CSADRGGDEQFF	TGCAGCGCCGACAGGGGAGGCGATGAGCAGTTCTTC
-	TRBV29-1	TRBJ1-5	-	CSTWTANQPQHF	TGCAGCACCTGGACAGCGAATCAGCCCCAGCATTTT
-	TRBV24-1	TRBJ1-4	few	CATSDGLGTANEKLFF	TGTGCCACCAGTGACGGACTCGGGACTGCAAATGAAAAACTGTTTTTT
TRBD1	TRBV7-9	TRBJ1-5	many	CASSVQGDQPQHF	TGTGCCAGCAGCGTACAGGGGGATCAGCCCCAGCATTTT
TRBD1	TRBV29-1	TRBJ2-3	-	CSATGQGITDTQYF	TGCAGCGCCACAGGACAGGGGATAACAGATACGCAGTATTTT
-	TRBV3-1	TRBJ1-4	-	CASSQRLREKLFF	TGTGCCAGCAGTCAACGTCTACGAGAAAAACTGTTTTTT